The next 27 T cell receptor beta chains were all read from a single sample in a study of blood T cell repertoires in COVID-19. Method: immunoSEQ multiplex PCR; TCRdb's copy keeps in-frame clones and lacks some. The sample includes about 270,000 clones, roughly 84% seen only once; the top ten take roughly 3%. Sequences were obtained from peripheral blood. These receptors were obtained from a woman under 30 with acute or convalescent COVID-19.

J is TRBJ2-2 and V is TRBV30; D ambiguous. Between the trimmed V and J ends, which lost 2 bases and 3 bases, there was a span of 10 bases. The CDR3 loop spans 14 amino acids. Germline CDR1 and CDR2: GTSNPN and SVGIG (reference sequence). The CDR3 sequence: CAWSMALYTGELFF. Here the CDR3 DNA reads TGTGCCTGGAGTATGGCCTTGTACACCGGGGAGCTGTTTTTT.

This chain uses TRBV5-6 with TRBJ2-5, with 10 positions matching TRBD2. Looked up from germline, CDR1 is SGHDT and CDR2 is YYEEEE. V dropped 5 bases and J dropped 2; count of bases not matched to a gene: 6. The CDR3 is made up of 15 amino acids. The CDR3 sequence is CASRLETSGQETQYF. The CDR3 nucleotides are TGTGCCAGCAGACTCGAGACTAGCGGGCAAGAGACCCAGTACTTC.

V gene TRBV11-2 combines with J gene TRBJ2-5; D is perhaps TRBD1 (6 bases). This CDR3 region has 14 residues. CDR1 and CDR2 (germline): SGHAT, FQNNGV. V was trimmed by 2 bases and J by 2 bases, leaving 9 bases between them. The CDR3 is CASSLSTGQETQYF. The CDR3 nucleotides are TGTGCCAGCAGCTTAAGTACAGGGCAAGAGACCCAGTACTTC.

The chain employs TRBV5-4 and TRBJ1-1, with D possibly TRBD1 on 5 matching bases. From germline, CDR1 is SGHNT and CDR2 YYREEE (reference sequence). This CDR3 is 16 amino acids long. Trimming took 0 bases from V and 1 from J, leaving 13 bases between them. For the CDR3, the DNA is TGTGCCAGCAGCTTGGTTTTAGGTGACAGGAACACTGAAGCTTTCTTT. Its protein product is CASSLVLGDRNTEAFF.

The chain is built from TRBV27 and TRBJ2-1, with D possibly TRBD2 on 5 matching bases. V gave up 2 bases and J gave up 9 bases, with 14 bases separating them. Germline V lookup: CDR1 MNHEY, CDR2 SMNVEV (reference sequence). The CDR3 consists of 14 residues. DNA of the CDR3: TGTGCCAGCAGTTTAGGAACTAGGGTTAGTGAGCAGTTCTTC. Residues: CASSLGTRVSEQFF.

The rearrangement uses TRBV5-1 and TRBJ2-3; 8 bases are shared with TRBD2. The CDR3 sequence is 14 residues long. Germline assignment: CDR1 SGHRS and CDR2 YFSETQ. J lost 6 bases, V lost 6 bases, and 9 bases had no gene match. The DNA of the CDR3 is TGCGCCAGCATGGAGCCGGGACTAGTTGATACGCAGTATTTT. Protein: CASMEPGLVDTQYF.

The CDR3 DNA is TGTGCCAGCAGTACTAGGGCTCGAGGCAATCAGCCCCAGCATTTT. It specifies CASSTRARGNQPQHF. The chain joins TRBV27 to TRBJ1-5; D uncertain. CDR1 is MNHEY, CDR2 SMNVEV, per germline (reference sequence). The CDR3 sequence is 15 residues long. Trimming left V 5 bases short and J 2 bases short, with 13 bases between.

This chain uses TRBV29-1 with TRBJ1-1; D unclear. The germline V gene encodes CDR1 SQVTM and CDR2 ANQGSEA. V dropped 3 bases and J dropped 1 base, with 6 bases sitting between them. The CDR3 totals 12 residues. This chain's CDR3 is CSVDGQNTEAFF. For the CDR3, the DNA is TGCAGCGTTGATGGGCAGAACACTGAAGCTTTCTTT.

The chain uses TRBV10-3 and TRBJ1-1; TRBD1 matches 9 bases. The trim removed 9 bases at V and 8 bases at J, leaving 10 bases unmatched. Germline V lookup: CDR1 ENHRY, CDR2 SYGVKD. This CDR3 is built from 13 residues. The CDR3 sequence: CAISRDRALEAFF. The CDR3 nucleotides are TGTGCCATAAGCCGGGACAGGGCATTGGAAGCTTTCTTT.

This clone was detected only a few times. This chain joins TRBV10-2 and TRBJ2-2; 8 nucleotides match TRBD2. Germline assignment: CDR1 WSHSY and CDR2 SAAADI. This CDR3 contains 14 residues. The V segment lost 4 bases and the J segment 5 bases; nucleotides outside the gene matches: 3. CDR3 bases: TGCGCCAGCAGTGCCCTAGCGGGTACCGGGGAGCTGTTTTTT. Amino acids: CASSALAGTGELFF.

The chain couples TRBV3-1 (or the pseudogene TRBV3-2) to TRBJ2-1, with D tentatively TRBD1 (6 bases). Germline loops: CDR1 LGHDT, CDR2 YNNKEL (reference sequence). V gave up 4 bases and J gave up 0 bases, with 19 bases separating them. The CDR3 runs 18 residues. This CDR3 reads CASSRGEGVIHSYNEQFF. The CDR3 DNA is TGTGCCAGCAGCCGTGGTGAGGGGGTGATACACTCCTACAATGAGCAGTTCTTC.

The table lists this clone with a few counts. The V gene is TRBV28, the J gene TRBJ2-7; TRBD1 agrees at 9 bases. Germline CDR1 is MDHEN and CDR2 is SYDVKM. Trimming took 4 bases from V and 5 from J; bases not matched to a gene: 6. The CDR3 runs to 14 residues. The CDR3 spells CASSWTGAKDEQYF. CDR3 coding DNA: TGTGCCAGCAGTTGGACAGGGGCCAAGGACGAGCAGTACTTC.

Only one count was recorded for this clone. This chain uses TRBV21-1 with TRBJ1-5. TRBV21-1 is classified as a pseudogene. The CDR3 is 17 amino acids. The CDR3 sequence is CASSKAGSEKHDQPQHF. CDR3 DNA sequence: TGTGCCAGCAGCAAAGCTGGGAGTGAGAAACATGATCAGCCCCAGCATTTT.

The genes are TRBV3-1 (or the pseudogene TRBV3-2) and TRBJ2-2; 10 bases map to TRBD2. The junction had 9 bases not matched to a gene; V was cut back by 2 bases and J by 0 bases. CDR3 length: 19 residues. CDR1 is LGHDT, CDR2 YNNKEL, per germline (reference sequence). The CDR3 bases are TGTGCCAGCAGCCAACCCCGTTGGCTAGCGGGAGCGAACACCGGGGAGCTGTTTTTT. It codes for CASSQPRWLAGANTGELFF.

The gene calls are TRBV9 and TRBJ2-1; 8 nucleotides agree with TRBD2. The germline V gene has CDR1 SGDLS and CDR2 YYNGEE. The CDR3 covers 17 residues. V was pared by 0 bases and J by 9 bases, with 14 bases of the junction left unmatched. Written as DNA, the CDR3 is TGTGCCAGCAGCGTAGGTCTCGGGACTAGGAGGGGTGGTGAGCAGTTCTTC. It is translated as CASSVGLGTRRGGEQFF.

This sequence joins TRBV7-2 and TRBJ2-2, with unresolved D. Trimming took off 1 base at V and 7 bases at J, with 7 bases between the two ends. This CDR3 has 13 residues. Germline lookup yields CDR1 SGHTA and CDR2 FQGNSA. The DNA of the CDR3 is TGTGCCAGCAGCTTAGTTAGTGGCGGGGAGCTGTTTTTT. It codes for CASSLVSGGELFF.

The chain is built from TRBV30 and TRBJ1-1; the D gene is possibly TRBD1 (6 bases). V gave up 1 base and J gave up 1 base, with 13 bases separating them. The V gene's germline CDR1 is GTSNPN and CDR2 SVGIG (reference sequence). This CDR3 region has 15 residues. CDR3 nucleotide sequence: TGTGCCTGGAGTGCCAACAGGGTTGCGAACACTGAAGCTTTCTTT. It codes for CAWSANRVANTEAFF.

The CDR3: CASSFISDRGNSPLHF. CDR3 nucleotide sequence: TGTGCCAGCAGCTTTATCTCGGACAGGGGAAATTCACCCCTCCACTTT. V usage is TRBV5-6 and J usage is TRBJ1-6; TRBD1 matches 9 bases. After removal of 2 bases from V and 7 bases from J, the junction contained 7 bases not matched to a gene. This CDR3 comprises 16 residues. Germline lookup yields CDR1 SGHDT and CDR2 YYEEEE.

The gene calls are TRBV14 and TRBJ2-2, with TRBD2 matching 10 bases. CDR1 is SGHDN and CDR2 is FVKESK in the germline V gene. Trimming at V came to 6 bases and at J to 3 bases, leaving 10 bases not matched to a gene. The CDR3 is 17 amino acids. In nucleotides, the CDR3 is TGTGCCAGCAGTTTCGCCTGGCTAGCGGGAGACACCGGGGAGCTGTTTTTT. Translated, it gives CASSFAWLAGDTGELFF.

This clone was recorded once. The genes are TRBV9 and TRBJ2-7, with TRBD2 matching 7 bases. Germline lookup yields CDR1 SGDLS and CDR2 YYNGEE. CDR3 length equals 14 residues. Trimming at V came to 4 bases and at J to 3 bases, leaving 7 bases not matched to a gene. The CDR3: CASSPPGRNYEQYF. The CDR3 nucleotides read TGTGCCAGCAGCCCCCCCGGGAGGAACTACGAGCAGTACTTC.

The genes are TRBV5-1 and TRBJ2-2; a possible D gene is TRBD2 (6 bases). Germline CDR1 SGHRS, CDR2 YFSETQ. The CDR3 has 15 residues. Trimming shortened V by 6 bases and J by 0 bases, and 12 bases separated the two germline ends. DNA of the CDR3: TGCGCCAGCACCTGGGACTCCCCGAACACCGGGGAGCTGTTTTTT. This encodes CASTWDSPNTGELFF.

The chain couples TRBV7-2 to TRBJ2-7; the D gene is possibly TRBD1 (6 bases). Trimming left V 6 bases short and J 1 base short, with 13 bases between. The CDR3 is 14 residues long. CDR1 is SGHTA, CDR2 FQGNSA, per germline. The CDR3 is CASSYHTGSYEQYF. The CDR3 DNA sequence: TGTGCCAGCAGTTATCACACAGGGTCCTACGAGCAGTACTTC.

V usage is TRBV6-2 or TRBV6-3 and J usage is TRBJ1-2; D ambiguous. Deletions cut 5 bases from V and 2 bases from J, with 3 bases between. The CDR3 sequence is 11 residues long. The germline gives CDR1 MNHEY, CDR2 SVGEGT. CDR3 coding DNA: TGTGCCAGCAGTCTAAACTATGGCTACACCTTC. It translates to CASSLNYGYTF.

V usage is TRBV6-4 and J usage is TRBJ2-2, with a possible D match to TRBD2 (5 bases). CDR1 MRHNA and CDR2 SNTAGT come from the germline V gene. Trimming left V 5 bases short and J 0 bases short, with 16 bases between. CDR3 length: 17 amino acids. CDR3 residues: CASSSDDTSSNTGELFF. CDR3 sequence (DNA): TGTGCCAGCAGTTCCGATGACACTAGTTCGAACACCGGGGAGCTGTTTTTT.

The chain carries TRBV7-2 and TRBJ2-1; TRBD2 might be the D (5 bases). This CDR3 contains 16 residues. Germline loops: CDR1 SGHTA, CDR2 FQGNSA. Trimming left V 2 bases short and J 4 bases short, with 15 bases between. The CDR3 DNA sequence: TGTGCCAGCAGCTTACATCCGGGGAGATCTTACAATGAGCAGTTCTTC. The encoded protein is CASSLHPGRSYNEQFF. Full variable domain (outside the CDR3, taken from reference TRBV7-2 and TRBJ2-1): GAGVSQSPSNKVTEKGKDVELRCDPISGHTALYWYRQSLGQGLEFLIYFQGNSAPDKSGLPSDRFSAERTGGSVSTLTIQRTQQEDSAVYLCASSLHPGRSYNEQFFGPGTRLTVL.

This chain joins TRBV7-6 and TRBJ1-6, with 11 bases matching TRBD1. V was pared by 5 bases and J by 9 bases, with 6 bases of the junction left unmatched. The CDR3 covers 15 residues. Per the germline V gene, CDR1 is SGHVS and CDR2 is FNYEAQ. In nucleotides, the CDR3 is TGTGCCAGCAGCGCTGGACAGGGGGCAGGTTCACCCCTCCACTTT. Its protein is CASSAGQGAGSPLHF.

The gene calls are TRBV7-9 and TRBJ2-5; D gene uncertain. This CDR3 has 12 residues. CDR1 SEHNR and CDR2 FQNEAQ come from the germline V gene (reference sequence). V lost 5 bases and J lost 4, with 8 bases in between. The CDR3 here is CASSAEPETQYF. The CDR3 nucleotides read TGTGCCAGCAGCGCTGAGCCAGAGACCCAGTACTTC.